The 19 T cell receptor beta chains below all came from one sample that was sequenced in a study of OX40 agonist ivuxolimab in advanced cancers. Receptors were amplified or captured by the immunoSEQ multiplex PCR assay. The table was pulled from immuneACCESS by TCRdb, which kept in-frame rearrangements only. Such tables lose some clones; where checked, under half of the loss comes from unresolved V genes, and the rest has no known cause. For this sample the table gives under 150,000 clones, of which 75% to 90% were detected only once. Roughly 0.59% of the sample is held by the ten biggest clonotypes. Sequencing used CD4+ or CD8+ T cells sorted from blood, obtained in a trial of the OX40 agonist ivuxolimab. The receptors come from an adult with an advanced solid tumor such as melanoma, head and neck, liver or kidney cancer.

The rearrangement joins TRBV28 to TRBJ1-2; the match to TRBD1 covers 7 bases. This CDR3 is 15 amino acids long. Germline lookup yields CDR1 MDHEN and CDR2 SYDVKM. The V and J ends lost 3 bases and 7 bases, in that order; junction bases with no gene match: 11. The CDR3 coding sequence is TGTGCCAGCAGTTTGCGGGACAGCCGGGATCGTGGCTACACCTTC. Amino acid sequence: CASSLRDSRDRGYTF.

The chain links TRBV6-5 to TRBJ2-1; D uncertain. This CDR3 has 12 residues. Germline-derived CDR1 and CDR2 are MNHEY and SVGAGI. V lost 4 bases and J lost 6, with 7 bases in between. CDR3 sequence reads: CASSSQSNEQFF. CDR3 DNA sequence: TGTGCCAGCAGTTCTCAGAGCAATGAGCAGTTCTTC.

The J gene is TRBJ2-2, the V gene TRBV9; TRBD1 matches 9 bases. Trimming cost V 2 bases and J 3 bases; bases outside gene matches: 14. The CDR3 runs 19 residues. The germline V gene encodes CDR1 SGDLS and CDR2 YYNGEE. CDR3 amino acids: CASSVSFGTGSLDTGELFF. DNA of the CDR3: TGTGCCAGCAGCGTGTCATTTGGGACAGGGTCGTTAGACACCGGGGAGCTGTTTTTT.

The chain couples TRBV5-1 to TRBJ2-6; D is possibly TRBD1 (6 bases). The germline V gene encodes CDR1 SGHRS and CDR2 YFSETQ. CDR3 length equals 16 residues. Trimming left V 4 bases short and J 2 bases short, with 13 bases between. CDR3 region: CASSAGSGAGANVLTF. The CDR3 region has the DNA TGCGCCAGCAGCGCAGGATCAGGGGCTGGGGCCAACGTCCTGACTTTC.

The CDR3 DNA follows: TGTGCCAGCAGCTTCACTAGCGGGGGCGGCGGGGAGCTGTTTTTT. Amino acids: CASSFTSGGGGELFF. V gene TRBV7-2 combines with J gene TRBJ2-2, with 11 bases aligning to TRBD2. CDR3 length: 15 amino acids. The germline V gene has CDR1 SGHTA and CDR2 FQGNSA. Trimming took 3 bases from V and 7 from J; bases not matched to a gene: 4.

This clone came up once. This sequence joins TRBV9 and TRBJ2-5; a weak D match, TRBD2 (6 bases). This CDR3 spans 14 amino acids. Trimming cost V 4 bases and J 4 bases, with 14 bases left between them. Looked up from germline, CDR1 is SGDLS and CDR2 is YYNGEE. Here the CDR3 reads CASSPGGALETQYF. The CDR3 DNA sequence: TGTGCCAGCAGCCCCGGCGGGGCTTTAGAGACCCAGTACTTC.

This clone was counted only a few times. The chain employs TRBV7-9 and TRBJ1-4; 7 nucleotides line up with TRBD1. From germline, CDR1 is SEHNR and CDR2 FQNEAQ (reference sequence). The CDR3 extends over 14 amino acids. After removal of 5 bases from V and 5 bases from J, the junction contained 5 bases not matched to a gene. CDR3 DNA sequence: TGTGCCAGCAGCCCGGGACAGCGGAATGAAAAACTGTTTTTT. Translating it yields CASSPGQRNEKLFF.

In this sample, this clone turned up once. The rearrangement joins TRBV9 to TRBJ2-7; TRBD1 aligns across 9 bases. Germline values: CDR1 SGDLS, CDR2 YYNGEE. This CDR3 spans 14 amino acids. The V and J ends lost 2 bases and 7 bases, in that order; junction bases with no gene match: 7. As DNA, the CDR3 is TGTGCCAGCAGCGTGGGGACAGGGCGTACGGAGCAGTACTTC. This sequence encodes CASSVGTGRTEQYF.

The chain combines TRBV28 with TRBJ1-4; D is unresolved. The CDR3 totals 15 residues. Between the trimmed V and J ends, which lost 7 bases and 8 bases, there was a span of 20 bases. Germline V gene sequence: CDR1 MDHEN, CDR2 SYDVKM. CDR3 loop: CASNPPGPLREKLFF. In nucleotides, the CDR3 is TGTGCCAGCAATCCCCCAGGTCCGCTCCGGGAAAAACTGTTTTTT.

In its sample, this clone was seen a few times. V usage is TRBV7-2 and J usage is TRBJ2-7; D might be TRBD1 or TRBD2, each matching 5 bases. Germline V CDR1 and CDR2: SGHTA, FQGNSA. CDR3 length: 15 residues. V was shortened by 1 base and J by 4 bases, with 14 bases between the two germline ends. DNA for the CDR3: TGTGCCAGCAGCTTAGACCCCTCCGGGGCTTACGAGCAGTACTTC. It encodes CASSLDPSGAYEQYF.

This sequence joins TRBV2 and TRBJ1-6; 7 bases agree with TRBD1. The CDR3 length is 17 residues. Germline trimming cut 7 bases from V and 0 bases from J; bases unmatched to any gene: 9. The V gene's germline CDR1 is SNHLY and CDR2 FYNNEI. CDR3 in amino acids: CASTPTGTSSYNSPLHF. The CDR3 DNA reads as TGTGCCAGCACCCCGACAGGGACAAGCTCCTATAATTCACCCCTCCACTTT. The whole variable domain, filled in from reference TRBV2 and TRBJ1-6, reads EPEVTQTPSHQVTQMGQEVILRCVPISNHLYFYWYRQILGQKVEFLVSFYNNEISEKSEIFDDQFSVERPDGSNFTLKIRSTKLEDSAMYFCASTPTGTSSYNSPLHFGNGTRLTVT.

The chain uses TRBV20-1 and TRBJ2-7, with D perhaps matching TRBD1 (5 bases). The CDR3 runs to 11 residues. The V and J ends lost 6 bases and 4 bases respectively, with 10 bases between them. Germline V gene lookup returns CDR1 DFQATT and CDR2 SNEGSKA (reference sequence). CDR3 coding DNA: TGCAGTGCGATCCAGGGATACGAGCAGTACTTC. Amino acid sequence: CSAIQGYEQYF.

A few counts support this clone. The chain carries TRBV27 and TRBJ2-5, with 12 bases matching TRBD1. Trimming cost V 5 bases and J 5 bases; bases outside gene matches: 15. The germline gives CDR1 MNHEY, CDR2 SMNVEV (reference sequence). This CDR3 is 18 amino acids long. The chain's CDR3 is CASSQTGTGGSNGETQYF. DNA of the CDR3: TGTGCCAGCAGTCAGACCGGGACAGGGGGCTCGAACGGGGAGACCCAGTACTTC.

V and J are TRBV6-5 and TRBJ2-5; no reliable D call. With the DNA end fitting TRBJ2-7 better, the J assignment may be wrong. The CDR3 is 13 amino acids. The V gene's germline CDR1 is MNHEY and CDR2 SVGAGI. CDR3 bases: TGTGCCAGCAGGACGCAGGCGAAATACGAGCAGTACTTC. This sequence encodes CASRTQAKYEQYF.

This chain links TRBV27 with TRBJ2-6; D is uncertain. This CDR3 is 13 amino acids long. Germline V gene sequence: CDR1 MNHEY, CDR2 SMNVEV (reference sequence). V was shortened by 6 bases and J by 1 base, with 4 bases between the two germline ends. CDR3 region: CASSPSGANVLTF. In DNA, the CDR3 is TGTGCCAGCAGCCCATCTGGGGCCAACGTCCTGACTTTC.

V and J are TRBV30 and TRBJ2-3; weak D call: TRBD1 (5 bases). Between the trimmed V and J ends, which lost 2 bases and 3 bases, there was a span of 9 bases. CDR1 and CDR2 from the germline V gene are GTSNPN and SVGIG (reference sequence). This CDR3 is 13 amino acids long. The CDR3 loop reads CAWSRGSTDTQYF. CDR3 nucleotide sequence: TGTGCCTGGAGTAGGGGTTCAACAGATACGCAGTATTTT. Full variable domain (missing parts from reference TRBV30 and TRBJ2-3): SQTIHQWPATLVQPVGSPLSLECTVEGTSNPNLYWYRQAAGRGLQLLFYSVGIGQISSEVPQNLSASRPQDRQFILSSKKLLLSDSGFYLCAWSRGSTDTQYFGPGTRLTVL.

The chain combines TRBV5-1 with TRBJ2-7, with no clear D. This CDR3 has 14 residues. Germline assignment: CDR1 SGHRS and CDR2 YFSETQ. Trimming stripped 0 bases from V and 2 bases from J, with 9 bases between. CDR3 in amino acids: CASSLAPDTYEQYF. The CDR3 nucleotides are TGCGCCAGCAGCTTGGCCCCCGACACCTACGAGCAGTACTTC.

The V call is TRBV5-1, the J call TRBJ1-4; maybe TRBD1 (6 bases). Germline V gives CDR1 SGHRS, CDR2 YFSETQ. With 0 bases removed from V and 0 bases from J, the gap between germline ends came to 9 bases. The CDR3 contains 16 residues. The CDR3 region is CASSLVGASTNEKLFF. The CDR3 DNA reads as TGCGCCAGCAGCTTGGTGGGGGCCTCAACTAATGAAAAACTGTTTTTT.

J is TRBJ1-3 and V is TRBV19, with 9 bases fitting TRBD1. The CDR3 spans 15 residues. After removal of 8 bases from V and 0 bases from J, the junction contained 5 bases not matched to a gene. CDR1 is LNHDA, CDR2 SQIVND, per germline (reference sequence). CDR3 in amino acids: CASGDRVNSGNTIYF. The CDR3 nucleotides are TGTGCCAGTGGGGACAGGGTAAACTCTGGAAACACCATATATTTT.